This T cell receptor (beta chain) was identified during a study of response to subunit inactivated influenza vaccine. The study's findings and limits: T cells newly recruited by each seasonal influenza vaccination are few, the authors suggested.

TCRdb recomputed calls from the RT-PCR reads with MiXCR, one row per CDR3 protein. Of 300,000 to 350,000 distinct CDR3 sequences listed, 20% to 25% are singletons. The CDR3 totals 16 residues. J lost 9 bases, V lost 0 bases, and 8 bases had no gene match. Germline V gene data show CDR1 as SEHNR and CDR2 as FQNEAQ (reference sequence). Comments on this clonotype: Antigen specificity is unknown.

The sequence was collected from a man aged 45 to 70 who received an inactivated influenza vaccine. Sequenced here: PBMCs from blood, sampled less than 22 months after vaccination. V is TRBV7-9 and J is TRBJ1-6; 7 nucleotides match TRBD1. CDR3 DNA sequence: TGTGCCAGCAGCTTAGCGCTGGGGGACAGCGGTTCACCCCTCCACTTT. It is translated as CASSLALGDSGSPLHF.